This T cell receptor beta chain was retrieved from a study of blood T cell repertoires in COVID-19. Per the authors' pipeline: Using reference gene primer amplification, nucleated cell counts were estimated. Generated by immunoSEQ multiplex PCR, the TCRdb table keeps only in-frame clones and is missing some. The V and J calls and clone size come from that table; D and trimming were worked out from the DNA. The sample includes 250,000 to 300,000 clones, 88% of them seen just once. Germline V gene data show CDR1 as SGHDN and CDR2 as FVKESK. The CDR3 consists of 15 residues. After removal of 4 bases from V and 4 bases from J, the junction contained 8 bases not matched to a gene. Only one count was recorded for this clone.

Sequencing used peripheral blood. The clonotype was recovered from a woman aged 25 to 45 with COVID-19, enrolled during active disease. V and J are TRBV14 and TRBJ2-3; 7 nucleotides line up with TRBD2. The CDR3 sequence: CASSRGTTPADTQYF. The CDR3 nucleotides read TGTGCCAGCAGCCGAGGGACTACCCCCGCAGATACGCAGTATTTT. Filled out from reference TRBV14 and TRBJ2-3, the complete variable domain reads EAGVTQFPSHSVIEKGQTVTLRCDPISGHDNLYWYRRVMGKEIKFLLHFVKESKQDESGMPNNRFLAERTGGTYSTLKVQPAELEDSGVYFCASSRGTTPADTQYFGPGTRLTVL.